The source of this TCR beta chain is a study of CD8 T cells in ankylosing spondylitis. This clonotype was picked up many times. The antigen is not known. Molecular-barcoded quantitative 5'-RACE produced these TCR beta libraries. One entry per CDR3 protein results from TCRdb running MiXCR on the 5' RACE reads. The table has more than 650,000 distinct CDR3 sequences, 12% seen once. Broader study findings: It was reported that disease-linked clones were significantly enriched in matched ankylosing spondylitis synovial fluid. Blood of patients with ankylosing spondylitis appeared to be characterized by a TCR beta motif of eight highly homologous variants. Within peripheral blood, clones linked to disease were CD8+ and relatively rare. Some motif variants were previously reported in reactive arthritis synovial fluid and blood.

Germline V gene lookup returns CDR1 DFQATT and CDR2 SNEGSKA (reference sequence). CDR3 length: 11 residues. Deletions cut 5 bases from V and 7 bases from J, with 11 bases between. The chain has TRBV20-1 and TRBJ1-1; D gene uncertain. This receptor was obtained from a male donor with ankylosing spondylitis. Sequenced: blood, either unsorted or a sorted T cell fraction (not recorded which). As DNA, the CDR3 is TGCAGTGCTTCTGCGGCGGGTGAAGCTTTCTTT. Its translation: CSASAAGEAFF.